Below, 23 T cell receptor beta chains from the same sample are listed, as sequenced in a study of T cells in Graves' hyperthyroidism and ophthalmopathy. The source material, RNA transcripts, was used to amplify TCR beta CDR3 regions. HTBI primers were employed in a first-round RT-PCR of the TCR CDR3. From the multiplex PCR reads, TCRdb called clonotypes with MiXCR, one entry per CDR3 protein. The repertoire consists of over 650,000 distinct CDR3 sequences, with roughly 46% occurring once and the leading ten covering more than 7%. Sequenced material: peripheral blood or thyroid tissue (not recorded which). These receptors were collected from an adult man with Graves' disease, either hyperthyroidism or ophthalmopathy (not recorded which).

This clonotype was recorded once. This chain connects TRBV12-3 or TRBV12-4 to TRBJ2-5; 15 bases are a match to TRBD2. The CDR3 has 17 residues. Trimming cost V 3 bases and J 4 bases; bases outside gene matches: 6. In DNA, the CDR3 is TGTGCCAGCAGTTTTTTGGGACTAGCGGGAGGAACAGAGACCCAGTACTTC. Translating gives CASSFLGLAGGTETQYF.

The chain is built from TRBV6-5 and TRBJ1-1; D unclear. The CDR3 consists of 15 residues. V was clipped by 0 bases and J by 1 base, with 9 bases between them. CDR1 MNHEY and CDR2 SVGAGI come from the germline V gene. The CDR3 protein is CASSYSLGRNTEAFF. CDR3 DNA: TGTGCCAGCAGTTACTCGTTAGGGAGGAACACTGAAGCTTTCTTT.

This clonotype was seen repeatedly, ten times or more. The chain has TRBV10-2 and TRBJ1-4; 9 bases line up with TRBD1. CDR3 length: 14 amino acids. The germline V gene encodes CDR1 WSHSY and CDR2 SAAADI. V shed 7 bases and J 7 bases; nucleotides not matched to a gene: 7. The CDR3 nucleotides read TGCGCCAGCAATCCCACAGGGGGCGGTGAAAAACTGTTTTTT. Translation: CASNPTGGGEKLFF.

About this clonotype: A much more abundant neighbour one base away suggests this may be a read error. CDR3 residues: CSATRQSGANVLTF. The CDR3 DNA reads TGCAGTGCTACCCGACAGTCTGGGGCCAACGTCCTGACTTTC. The chain couples TRBV20-1 to TRBJ2-6; a weak D match, TRBD1 (5 bases). The V gene lost 4 bases and the J gene lost 1 base, with 8 bases spanning the gap. This CDR3 region has 14 residues. Germline CDR1 is DFQATT and CDR2 is SNEGSKA (reference sequence).

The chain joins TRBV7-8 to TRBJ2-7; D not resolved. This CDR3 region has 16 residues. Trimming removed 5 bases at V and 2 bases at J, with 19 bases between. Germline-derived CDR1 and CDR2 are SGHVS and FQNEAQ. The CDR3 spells CASSISSPDKAYEQYF. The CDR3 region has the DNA TGTGCCAGCAGCATCAGCTCCCCTGACAAAGCCTACGAGCAGTACTTC.

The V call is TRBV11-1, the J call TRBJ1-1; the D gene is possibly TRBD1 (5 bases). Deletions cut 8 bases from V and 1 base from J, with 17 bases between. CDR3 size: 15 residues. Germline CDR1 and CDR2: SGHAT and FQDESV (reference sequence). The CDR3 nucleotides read TGTGCCAGCGACGATGCCTCCGACAGGAACACTGAAGCTTTCTTT. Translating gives CASDDASDRNTEAFF.

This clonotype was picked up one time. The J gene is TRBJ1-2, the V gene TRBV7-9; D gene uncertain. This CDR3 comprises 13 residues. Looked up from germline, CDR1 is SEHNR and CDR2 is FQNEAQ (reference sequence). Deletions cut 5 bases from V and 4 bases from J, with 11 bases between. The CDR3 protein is CASSVGGFYGYTF. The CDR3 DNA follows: TGTGCCAGCAGCGTTGGCGGTTTCTATGGCTACACCTTC.

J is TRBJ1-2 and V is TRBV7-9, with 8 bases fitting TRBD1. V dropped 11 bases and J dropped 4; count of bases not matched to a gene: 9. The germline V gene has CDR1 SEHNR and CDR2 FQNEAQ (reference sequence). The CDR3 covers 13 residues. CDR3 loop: CAWSVDRGYGYTF. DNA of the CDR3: TGTGCCTGGAGCGTCGACAGGGGCTATGGCTACACCTTC.

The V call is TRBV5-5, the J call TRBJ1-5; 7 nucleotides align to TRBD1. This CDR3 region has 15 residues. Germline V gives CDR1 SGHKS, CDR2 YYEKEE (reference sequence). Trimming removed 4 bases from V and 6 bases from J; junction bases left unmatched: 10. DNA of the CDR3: TGTGCCAGCAGCCAAGACGTAGGGGGCGTTCAGCCCCAGCATTTT. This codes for CASSQDVGGVQPQHF. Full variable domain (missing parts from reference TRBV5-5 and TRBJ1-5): DAGVTQSPTHLIKTRGQQVTLRCSPISGHKSVSWYQQVLGQGPQFIFQYYEKEERGRGNFPDRFSARQFPNYSSELNVNALLLGDSALYLCASSQDVGGVQPQHFGDGTRLSIL.

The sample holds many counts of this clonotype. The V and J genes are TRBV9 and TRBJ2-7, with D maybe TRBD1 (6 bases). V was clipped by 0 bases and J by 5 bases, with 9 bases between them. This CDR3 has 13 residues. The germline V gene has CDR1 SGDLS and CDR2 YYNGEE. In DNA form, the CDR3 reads TGTGCCAGCAGCGTAGAAAAGGGGGACGAGCAGTACTTC. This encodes CASSVEKGDEQYF.

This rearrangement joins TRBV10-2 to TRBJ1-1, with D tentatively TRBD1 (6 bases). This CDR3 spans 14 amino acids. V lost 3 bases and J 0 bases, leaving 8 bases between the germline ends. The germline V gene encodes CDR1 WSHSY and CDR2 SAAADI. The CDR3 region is CASSDPGVNTEAFF. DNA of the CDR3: TGCGCCAGCAGTGATCCAGGGGTGAACACTGAAGCTTTCTTT.

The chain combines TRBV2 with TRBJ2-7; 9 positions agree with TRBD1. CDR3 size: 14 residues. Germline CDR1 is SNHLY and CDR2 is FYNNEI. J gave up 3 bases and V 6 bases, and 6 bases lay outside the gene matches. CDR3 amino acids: CASREQGADYEQYF. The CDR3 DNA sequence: TGTGCCAGCAGGGAACAGGGGGCTGACTACGAGCAGTACTTC.

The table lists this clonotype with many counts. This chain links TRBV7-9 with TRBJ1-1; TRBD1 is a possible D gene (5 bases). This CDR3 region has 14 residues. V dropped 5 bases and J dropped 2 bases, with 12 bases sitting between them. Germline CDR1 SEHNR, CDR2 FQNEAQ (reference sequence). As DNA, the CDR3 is TGTGCCAGCAGCCCGACCGACAGAAACACTGAAGCTTTCTTT. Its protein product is CASSPTDRNTEAFF.

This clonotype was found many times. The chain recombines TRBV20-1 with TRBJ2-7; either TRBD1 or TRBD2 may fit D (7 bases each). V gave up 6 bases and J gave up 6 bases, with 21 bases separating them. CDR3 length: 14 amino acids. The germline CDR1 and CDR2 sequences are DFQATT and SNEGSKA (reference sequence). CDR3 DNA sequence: TGCAGTGCCGACGGAGGGAGGGACAGCCTCGAGCAGTACTTC. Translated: CSADGGRDSLEQYF.

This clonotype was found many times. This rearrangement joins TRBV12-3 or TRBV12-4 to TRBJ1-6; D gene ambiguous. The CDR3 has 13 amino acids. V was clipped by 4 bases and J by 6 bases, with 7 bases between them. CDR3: CASSSKPNSPLHF. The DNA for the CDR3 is TGTGCCAGCAGTTCCAAACCTAATTCACCCCTCCACTTT.

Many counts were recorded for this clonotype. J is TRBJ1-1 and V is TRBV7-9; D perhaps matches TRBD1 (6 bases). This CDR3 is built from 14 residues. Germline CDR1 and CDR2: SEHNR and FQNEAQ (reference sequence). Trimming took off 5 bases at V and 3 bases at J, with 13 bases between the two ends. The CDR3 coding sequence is TGTGCCAGCAGCCCGGTGGGGGCTTACACTGAAGCTTTCTTT. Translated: CASSPVGAYTEAFF.

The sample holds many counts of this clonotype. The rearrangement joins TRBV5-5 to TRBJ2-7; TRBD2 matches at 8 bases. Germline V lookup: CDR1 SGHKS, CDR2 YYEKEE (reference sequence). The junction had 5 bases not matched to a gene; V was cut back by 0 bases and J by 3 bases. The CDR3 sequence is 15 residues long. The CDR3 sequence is CASSLALAGIYEQYF. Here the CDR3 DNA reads TGTGCCAGCAGCTTGGCTCTAGCGGGTATCTACGAGCAGTACTTC.

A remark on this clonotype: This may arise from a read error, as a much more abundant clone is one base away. CDR3 loop: CASSQDRLSNQLQHF. As DNA, the CDR3 is TGTGCCAGCAGTCAAGACAGGTTGAGCAATCAGCTCCAGCATTTT. This sequence joins TRBV7-9 and TRBJ1-5, with D possibly being TRBD1 (6 bases). The CDR3 has 15 amino acids. Germline CDR1 SEHNR, CDR2 FQNEAQ (reference sequence).

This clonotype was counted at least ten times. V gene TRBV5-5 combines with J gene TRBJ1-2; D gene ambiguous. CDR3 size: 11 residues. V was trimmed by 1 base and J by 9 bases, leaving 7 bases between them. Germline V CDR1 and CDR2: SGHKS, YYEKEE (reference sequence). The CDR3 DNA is TGTGCCAGCAGCTTGCGAGGACGCTACACCTTC. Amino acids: CASSLRGRYTF.

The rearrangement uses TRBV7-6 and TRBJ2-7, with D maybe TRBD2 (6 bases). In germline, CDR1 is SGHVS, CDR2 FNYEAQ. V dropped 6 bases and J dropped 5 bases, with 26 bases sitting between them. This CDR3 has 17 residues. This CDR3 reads CASSSRAGSNNFDEQYF. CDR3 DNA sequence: TGTGCCAGCAGTTCCAGAGCGGGCAGTAATAACTTCGACGAGCAGTACTTC.

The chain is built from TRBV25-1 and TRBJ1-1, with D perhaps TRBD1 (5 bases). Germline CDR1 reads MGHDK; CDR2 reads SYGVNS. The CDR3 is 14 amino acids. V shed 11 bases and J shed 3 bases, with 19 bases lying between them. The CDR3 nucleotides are TGTGCCTGGAGTCGGTGGGGGGAGGACACTGAAGCTTTCTTT. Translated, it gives CAWSRWGEDTEAFF.

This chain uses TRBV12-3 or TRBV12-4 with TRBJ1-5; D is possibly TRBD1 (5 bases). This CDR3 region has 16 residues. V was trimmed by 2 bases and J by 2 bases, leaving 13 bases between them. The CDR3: CASSLRGLGGNQPQHF. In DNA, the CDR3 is TGTGCCAGCAGTTTACGCGGGTTGGGGGGCAATCAGCCCCAGCATTTT.

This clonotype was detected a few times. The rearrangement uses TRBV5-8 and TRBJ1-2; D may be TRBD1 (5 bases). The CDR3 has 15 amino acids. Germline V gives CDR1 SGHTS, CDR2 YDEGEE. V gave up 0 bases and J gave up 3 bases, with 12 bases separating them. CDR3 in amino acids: CASSLGPGLDYGYTF. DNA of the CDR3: TGTGCCAGCAGCTTGGGCCCAGGGCTGGACTATGGCTACACCTTC.